These 29 T cell receptor beta chains originate from one sample sequenced in a study of control samples from healthy donors and cancer patients. Profiling relied on immunoSEQ multiplex PCR, and the TCRdb table lists in-frame clones only, not all of them. Among under 65,000 clones listed, around 87% were seen once. The sequencing input was PBMCs. The receptors were sampled from a woman in her sixties with lung cancer.

The chain couples TRBV5-1 to TRBJ2-5; D possibly corresponds to TRBD1 (5 bases). V was shortened by 0 bases and J by 4 bases, with 13 bases between the two germline ends. The germline CDR1 and CDR2 sequences are SGHRS and YFSETQ. The CDR3 has 15 residues. The CDR3 sequence is CASSLGGGAGETQYF. CDR3 DNA sequence: TGCGCCAGCAGCTTGGGGGGTGGGGCCGGAGAGACCCAGTACTTC.

The chain uses TRBV28 and TRBJ1-6; TRBD1 agrees at 8 bases. This CDR3 contains 16 residues. J was trimmed by 7 bases and V by 2 bases; bases with no gene match: 7. CDR1 is MDHEN and CDR2 is SYDVKM in the germline V gene. In DNA, the CDR3 is TGTGCCAGCAGTTTACGCCGGGACAGGCGAAATTCACCCCTCCACTTT. It codes for CASSLRRDRRNSPLHF.

This sequence joins TRBV14 and TRBJ1-2; D is ambiguous. The V gene's germline CDR1 is SGHDN and CDR2 FVKESK. V lost 4 bases and J lost 10, with 13 bases in between. This CDR3 comprises 12 residues. CDR3 amino acids: CASSRDQVYYTF. The DNA for the CDR3 is TGTGCCAGCAGCCGAGACCAGGTGTACTACACCTTC.

In regard to this clone: The junction departs from the called germline gene at one end, perhaps through a read error. At the DNA level, this CDR3 is encoded by other sequences in the same sample as well. The rearrangement links TRBV2 to TRBJ2-7; TRBD2 agrees at 13 bases. CDR1 is SNHLY and CDR2 is FYNNEI in the germline V gene. The CDR3 is 14 residues long. CDR3 in DNA: TGTGCCAGCACGGGACTAGCGGGATGGGACGAGCAGTATTTC. Encoded protein: CASTGLAGWDEQYF.

This clone appeared a single time. The chain links TRBV21-1 to TRBJ2-3; the D call TRBD1 from the table was never checked on the DNA. TRBV21-1 is tagged as a pseudogene. The CDR3 covers 14 residues. This chain's CDR3 is CASSGDRGEDTQYF. The CDR3, as DNA: TGTGCCAGCAGCGGGGACAGGGGGGAAGATACGCAGTATTTT.

For the CDR3, the DNA is TGTGCCAGCAGGAGGACAAGCACCTCCTACGAGCAGTACTTC. Translation gives CASRRTSTSYEQYF. This chain joins TRBV6-5 and TRBJ2-7; possibly TRBD1 for D (5 bases). Germline V gene lookup returns CDR1 MNHEY and CDR2 SVGAGI. The germline V and J ends were trimmed by 6 bases and 0 bases, with 12 bases remaining between them. This CDR3 comprises 14 residues.

The chain employs TRBV5-4 and TRBJ2-1, with TRBD1 matching over 8 bases. Germline CDR1 reads SGHNT; CDR2 reads YYREEE (reference sequence). The CDR3 runs 15 residues. V gave up 2 bases and J gave up 3 bases; unmatched junction bases: 4. The CDR3 loop is CASSFDRGGYNEQFF. The CDR3 region has the DNA TGTGCCAGCAGCTTTGACAGGGGTGGCTACAATGAGCAGTTCTTC.

As to this clone: The same CDR3 can be traced to other DNA sequences in this sample. This chain joins TRBV6-5 and TRBJ2-7; D gene ambiguous. From germline, CDR1 is MNHEY and CDR2 SVGAGI. Trimming stripped 7 bases from V and 2 bases from J, with 18 bases between. This CDR3 is 15 amino acids long. CDR3 sequence: CASTSPKEGTYEQYF. CDR3 sequence (DNA): TGTGCCAGCACCTCGCCGAAGGAAGGAACCTACGAGCAGTACTTC.

The chain is built from TRBV14 and TRBJ2-7, with 9 bases fitting TRBD1. Trimming took 4 bases from V and 5 from J; bases not matched to a gene: 12. The CDR3 has 16 amino acids. Germline values: CDR1 SGHDN, CDR2 FVKESK. The CDR3 DNA reads as TGTGCCAGCAGCCGAAACGGGACAGGGCTTTATAACGAGCAGTACTTC. As protein: CASSRNGTGLYNEQYF.

The rearrangement joins TRBV5-1 to TRBJ2-4; D possibly corresponds to TRBD2 (5 bases). Germline loops: CDR1 SGHRS, CDR2 YFSETQ. CDR3 size: 19 residues. V was trimmed by 3 bases and J by 1 base, leaving 23 bases between them. Here the CDR3 DNA reads TGCGCCAGCAGCTCGAGGAGGTACTCAAAATCAGAGGCCAAAAACATTCAGTACTTC. It is translated as CASSSRRYSKSEAKNIQYF.

The V call is TRBV19, the J call TRBJ1-6, with 8 bases identical to TRBD1. The CDR3 covers 18 residues. Per the germline V gene, CDR1 is LNHDA and CDR2 is SQIVND (reference sequence). V lost 8 bases, J lost 5 bases, and 17 bases stayed unmatched. DNA of the CDR3: TGTGCCAGTGTCGACAGGGGATATTCTCGCGGTGATAATTCACCCCTCCACTTT. Protein: CASVDRGYSRGDNSPLHF.

In this sample, this clone turned up a few times. The rearrangement links TRBV5-1 to TRBJ1-1; D is possibly TRBD1 (5 bases). The CDR3 is 15 amino acids. Germline CDR1 is SGHRS and CDR2 is YFSETQ. The germline V and J ends were trimmed by 4 bases and 0 bases, with 13 bases remaining between them. CDR3 amino acids: CASSRWGYMNTEAFF. The CDR3 DNA reads TGCGCCAGCAGCCGCTGGGGCTACATGAACACTGAAGCTTTCTTT.

The chain links TRBV5-5 to TRBJ1-3; D is possibly TRBD1 (6 bases). The germline V gene has CDR1 SGHKS and CDR2 YYEKEE (reference sequence). V was pared by 7 bases and J by 3 bases, with 14 bases between. The CDR3 is made up of 14 amino acids. CDR3 DNA: TGTGCCAGCTGGTTGGGGGCGAGTGGAAACACCATATATTTT. Protein: CASWLGASGNTIYF.

The chain carries TRBV5-4 and TRBJ1-3; 10 bases align to TRBD1. Germline values: CDR1 SGHNT, CDR2 YYREEE (reference sequence). V shed 1 base, J shed 7 bases, and the junction held 5 bases outside the gene matches. The CDR3 runs to 15 residues. The CDR3 bases are TGTGCCAGCAGCTTGCCTGGGACAGGGGAGAACACCATATATTTT. As protein: CASSLPGTGENTIYF. Based on the CDR3 plus reference TRBV5-4 and TRBJ1-3, the full variable domain is ETGVTQSPTHLIKTRGQQVTLRCSSQSGHNTVSWYQQALGQGPQFIFQYYREEENGRGNFPPRFSGLQFPNYSSELNVNALELDDSALYLCASSLPGTGENTIYFGEGSWLTVV.

This clone was found a few times. This CDR3 is also generated by other DNA sequences in the sample. The chain employs TRBV5-1 and TRBJ2-3; possibly TRBD1 for D (7 bases). The germline V and J ends were trimmed by 4 bases and 0 bases, with 12 bases remaining between them. CDR3 size: 15 residues. The germline V gene encodes CDR1 SGHRS and CDR2 YFSETQ. DNA of the CDR3: TGCGCCAGCAGCCCCGGGGGACAGAGCACAGATACGCAGTATTTT. It specifies CASSPGGQSTDTQYF.

The chain couples TRBV12-5 to TRBJ1-3; 10 bases are shared with TRBD1. Germline V gene data show CDR1 as LGHNT and CDR2 as FRNRAP. Unmatched junction bases numbered 0, after V lost 6 bases and J lost 4 bases. The CDR3 consists of 13 residues. CDR3 in DNA: TGTGCTAGTGGGACAGGGGGCGGAAACACCATATATTTT. This sequence encodes CASGTGGGNTIYF. The full variable domain, completed using reference TRBV12-5 and TRBJ1-3, is DARVTQTPRHKVTEMGQEVTMRCQPILGHNTVFWYRQTMMQGLELLAYFRNRAPLDDSGMPKDRFSAEMPDATLATLKIQPSEPRDSAVYFCASGTGGGNTIYFGEGSWLTVV.

The genes are TRBV10-2 and TRBJ1-5; TRBD1 agrees at 9 bases. Trimming cost V 3 bases and J 4 bases; bases outside gene matches: 4. This CDR3 has 15 amino acids. CDR1 and CDR2 (germline): WSHSY, SAAADI. CDR3 sequence (DNA): TGCGCCAGCAGTGATTTAGGGACAGGGAATCAGCCCCAGCATTTT. It yields the protein CASSDLGTGNQPQHF.

V usage is TRBV6-5 and J usage is TRBJ2-1, with 15 bases matching TRBD2. The J segment lost 12 bases and the V segment lost 7 bases, leaving 7 bases of the junction unmatched. CDR1 and CDR2 (germline): MNHEY, SVGAGI. CDR3 length: 14 amino acids. CDR3 sequence reads: CASTGLAGGPWQFF. The CDR3 region has the DNA TGTGCCAGCACCGGACTAGCGGGAGGGCCATGGCAGTTCTTC.

This chain links TRBV4-1 with TRBJ2-3; TRBD1 aligns across 8 bases. Per germline, CDR1 MGHRA and CDR2 YSYEKL. V shed 4 bases, J shed 4 bases, and the junction held 1 base outside the gene matches. This CDR3 is 13 amino acids long. CDR3 bases: TGCGCCAGCAGCCGGGGACAGGCAGATACGCAGTATTTT. This codes for CASSRGQADTQYF.

This rearrangement joins TRBV28 to TRBJ2-7, with a possible D match to TRBD2 (5 bases). The CDR3 extends over 10 amino acids. The V end was cut by 8 bases, the J end by 3 bases, with 5 bases between. CDR1 MDHEN and CDR2 SYDVKM come from the germline V gene. CDR3 protein: CASGLYEQYF. CDR3 DNA: TGTGCCAGCGGACTCTACGAGCAGTACTTC.

This clone has only a few counts. J is TRBJ2-6 and V is TRBV5-1; 8 bases fit TRBD1. From germline, CDR1 is SGHRS and CDR2 YFSETQ. Trimming at V came to 2 bases and at J to 0 bases, leaving 4 bases not matched to a gene. There are 17 residues in the CDR3. CDR3 in amino acids: CASSFGTGDSGANVLTF. CDR3 nucleotides: TGCGCCAGCAGCTTTGGGACAGGAGACTCTGGGGCCAACGTCCTGACTTTC.

The sample holds one count of this clone. V is TRBV24-1 and J is TRBJ1-2; D gene ambiguous. The CDR3 consists of 12 residues. Germline lookup yields CDR1 KGHDR and CDR2 SFDVKD. Trimming left V 6 bases short and J 0 bases short, with 4 bases between. The CDR3 protein is CATSNTNYGYTF. Written as DNA, the CDR3 is TGTGCCACCAGTAACACTAACTATGGCTACACCTTC.

This chain uses TRBV7-8 with TRBJ1-5; possible D gene TRBD1, 5 bases. This CDR3 has 16 residues. V lost 1 base and J 5 bases, leaving 15 bases between the germline ends. Per the germline V gene, CDR1 is SGHVS and CDR2 is FQNEAQ. CDR3 sequence (DNA): TGTGCCAGCAGCTTAGGGGGGGGGAGTGGCTATCAGCCCCAGCATTTT. Encoded protein: CASSLGGGSGYQPQHF.

CDR3 in DNA: TGTGCCAGCAGTCCCATAGCGAATCCCACAGATACGCAGTATTTT. Protein product: CASSPIANPTDTQYF. This chain uses TRBV11-2 with TRBJ2-3; D possibly corresponds to TRBD2 (5 bases). Germline V gene sequence: CDR1 SGHAT, CDR2 FQNNGV. This CDR3 is built from 15 residues. The V end lost 6 bases, the J end lost 2 bases, and 15 bases lay between the germline ends.

V is TRBV9 and J is TRBJ2-2; a possible D gene is TRBD1 (6 bases). This CDR3 is 16 amino acids long. Germline assignment: CDR1 SGDLS and CDR2 YYNGEE. V shed 6 bases and J shed 4 bases, with 19 bases lying between them. This chain's CDR3 is CASTSQVPGVTGELFF. The CDR3 DNA sequence: TGTGCCAGCACCTCACAGGTACCAGGGGTCACCGGGGAGCTGTTTTTT.

The chain employs TRBV9 and TRBJ2-1, with 7 bases that match TRBD1. The CDR3 runs to 15 residues. Germline CDR1 reads SGDLS; CDR2 reads YYNGEE. Germline trimming cut 2 bases from V and 5 bases from J; bases unmatched to any gene: 7. Here the CDR3 reads CASSVGTVGNNEQFF. In DNA, the CDR3 is TGTGCCAGCAGCGTCGGGACAGTCGGGAACAATGAGCAGTTCTTC.

The chain recombines TRBV5-5 with TRBJ1-1; D is uncertain. Germline V gene sequence: CDR1 SGHKS, CDR2 YYEKEE (reference sequence). This CDR3 region has 14 residues. V was trimmed by 4 bases and J by 4 bases, leaving 14 bases between them. CDR3 region: CASSPGGYPTEAFF. CDR3 DNA sequence: TGTGCCAGCAGCCCCGGAGGGTACCCCACTGAAGCTTTCTTT.

The CDR3 loop reads CASSWDGELFF. The DNA for the CDR3 is TGTGCCAGCAGTTGGGACGGGGAGCTGTTTTTT. This rearrangement joins TRBV27 to TRBJ2-2; D uncertain. The V gene's germline CDR1 is MNHEY and CDR2 SMNVEV (reference sequence). Between the trimmed V and J ends, which lost 4 bases and 7 bases, there was a span of 4 bases. This CDR3 is 11 amino acids long.

This clone has just one count. CDR3 sequence: CASSLALGGTEAFF. For the CDR3, the DNA is TGCGCCAGCAGCTTGGCCTTGGGGGGCACTGAAGCTTTCTTT. The chain couples TRBV5-1 to TRBJ1-1, with a tentative D call TRBD1 (5 bases). V lost 0 bases to trimming and J lost 4 bases, with 10 bases between them. CDR1 is SGHRS, CDR2 YFSETQ, per germline. The CDR3 runs to 14 residues.